This T cell receptor (beta chain) was sequenced in a study of cytotoxic CD8 clonotypes in ibrutinib-treated CLL. Overall study context: Patients gave response samples after a median around twelve months of treatment, range 6 to 36.

Concerning this clone: The target antigen is unknown.

Broader study findings: Having risen at ibrutinib response, clonality had fallen back toward baseline by progression. T-cell clonality at baseline went above that of age-matched healthy donors and rose and fell with circulating CD8+ T-cell counts.

This table comes from immunoSEQ multiplex PCR, and its TCRdb copy is limited to in-frame clones, with some not included. The sample has about 40,000 clones, 68% seen once. The germline V gene encodes CDR1 SGHRS and CDR2 YFSETQ. Deletions cut 4 bases from V and 1 base from J, with 14 bases between. CDR3 size: 16 residues. The genes are TRBV5-1 and TRBJ2-2; weak D call: TRBD1 (7 bases). The receptor was derived from a human donor with chronic lymphocytic leukemia. The material sequenced was PBMCs, taken at disease progression, from a patient treated with ibrutinib. CDR3: CASSTGGGLNTGELFF. The CDR3, as DNA: TGCGCCAGCAGCACTGGAGGGGGCTTGAACACCGGGGAGCTGTTTTTT.